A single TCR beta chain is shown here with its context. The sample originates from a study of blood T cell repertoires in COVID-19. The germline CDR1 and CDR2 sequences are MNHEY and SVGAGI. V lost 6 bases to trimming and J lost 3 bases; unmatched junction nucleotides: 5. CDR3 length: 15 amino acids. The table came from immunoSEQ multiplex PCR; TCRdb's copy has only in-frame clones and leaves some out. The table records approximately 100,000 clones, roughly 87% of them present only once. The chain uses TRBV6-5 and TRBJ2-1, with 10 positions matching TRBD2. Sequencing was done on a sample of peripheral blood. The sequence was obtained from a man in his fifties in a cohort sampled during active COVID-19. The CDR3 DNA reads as TGTGCCAGCAGGGAGCGGGGGGGCCACTACAATGAGCAGTTCTTC. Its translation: CASRERGGHYNEQFF.